The clone carrying this T cell receptor beta chain has more than one count but fewer than ten. Primed by a sample-barcoded 5' primer and a J-beta primer mix, a second PCR proceeded for about 7 to 11 cycles. TCRdb re-derived calls from the 5' RACE reads in MiXCR, one entry per CDR3 protein. Here the sample spans approximately 780,000 distinct CDR3 sequences, approximately 24% being singletons. Per germline, CDR1 DFQATT and CDR2 SNEGSKA (reference sequence). This CDR3 contains 11 residues. V shed 7 bases and J shed 5 bases, with 11 bases lying between them. This specimen belongs to a study of blood T cells in healthy people across ages. This sample was shared with a second study, whose subject was T cells of mothers and their children.

This receptor was taken from a boy younger than 18 in good health. The chain carries TRBV20-1 and TRBJ2-5; tentative D call: TRBD2 (6 bases). Sequences were obtained from blood. The CDR3 spells CSVGGMETQYF. CDR3 DNA sequence: TGCAGTGTTGGAGGGATGGAGACCCAGTACTTC.